One sample yielded the 13 T cell receptor beta chains listed below, sequenced in a study of blood T cell repertoires in COVID-19. Produced via immunoSEQ multiplex PCR; TCRdb's table is partial and in-frame only. The top ten hold 15% to 20% of the sample, which has some 100,000 clones, 83% seen once. What was sequenced was peripheral blood. These receptors came from a woman aged 60-75 years with acute or convalescent COVID-19.

The chain is built from TRBV6-1 and TRBJ2-7, with 7 bases identical to TRBD1. Trimming removed 2 bases from V and 3 bases from J; junction bases left unmatched: 7. Germline assignment: CDR1 MNHNS and CDR2 SASEGT. There are 15 residues in the CDR3. The CDR3 is CASSEMVWTGYEQYF. The CDR3, as DNA: TGTGCCAGCAGTGAAATGGTGTGGACAGGCTACGAGCAGTACTTC.

The V gene is TRBV5-5, the J gene TRBJ2-7; 11 bases are a match to TRBD2. The CDR3 spans 14 residues. After removal of 4 bases from V and 3 bases from J, the junction contained 3 bases not matched to a gene. CDR1 SGHKS and CDR2 YYEKEE come from the germline V gene (reference sequence). The CDR3 sequence is CASSTGLAGYEQYF. CDR3 in DNA: TGTGCCAGCAGCACCGGACTAGCGGGCTACGAGCAGTACTTC.

The CDR3 reads CASSQDYLEQGWQYF. As DNA, the CDR3 is TGTGCCAGCAGCCAAGATTACCTCGAACAGGGATGGCAGTACTTC. This chain links TRBV3-1 (or the pseudogene TRBV3-2) with TRBJ2-7; tentative D call: TRBD1 (6 bases). Germline loops: CDR1 LGHDT, CDR2 YNNKEL (reference sequence). CDR3 size: 15 residues. V lost 0 bases to trimming and J lost 9 bases, with 18 bases between them.

This chain links TRBV18 with TRBJ2-7; a possible D gene is TRBD2 (5 bases). The CDR3 sequence is 14 residues long. V shed 5 bases and J shed 4 bases, with 15 bases lying between them. From germline, CDR1 is KGHSH and CDR2 LQKENI. CDR3: CASSSGSPKYEQYF. The CDR3 bases are TGTGCCAGCTCATCGGGGTCCCCAAAATACGAGCAGTACTTC. The entire variable domain, with the rest obtained from reference TRBV18 and TRBJ2-7, is as follows: NAGVMQNPRHLVRRRGQEARLRCSPMKGHSHVYWYRQLPEEGLKFMVYLQKENIIDESGMPKERFSAEFPKEGPSILRIQQVVRGDSAAYFCASSSGSPKYEQYFGPGTRLTVT.

This clone has a single count. This chain joins TRBV9 and TRBJ2-7; tentative D call: TRBD2 (6 bases). The length of the CDR3 is 14 residues. Germline values: CDR1 SGDLS, CDR2 YYNGEE. V lost 0 bases and J lost 2, with 9 bases in between. The CDR3 reads CASSVAGGTYEQYF. CDR3 coding DNA: TGTGCCAGCAGCGTAGCTGGAGGGACCTACGAGCAGTACTTC.

This chain connects TRBV5-1 to TRBJ2-5; 8 bases are a match to TRBD1. The CDR3 runs 16 residues. Germline values: CDR1 SGHRS, CDR2 YFSETQ. V dropped 0 bases and J dropped 5; count of bases not matched to a gene: 9. CDR3 bases: TGCGCCAGCAGCTTGGTAGGGCAGGGGGCCGGGGAGACCCAGTACTTC. Translation gives CASSLVGQGAGETQYF.

The rearrangement links TRBV19 to TRBJ2-2, with a possible D match to TRBD1 (5 bases). The CDR3 runs 17 residues. Germline-derived CDR1 and CDR2 are LNHDA and SQIVND (reference sequence). V lost 6 bases to trimming and J lost 1 base, with 18 bases between them. This CDR3 is CASSRETRVLNTGELFF. In DNA form, the CDR3 reads TGTGCCAGTAGCCGTGAAACCAGGGTATTGAACACCGGGGAGCTGTTTTTT.

The V gene is TRBV11-2, the J gene TRBJ1-1; tentatively, D is TRBD1 (6 bases). V was cut by 5 bases and J by 1 base, with 11 bases left in between. The germline V gene encodes CDR1 SGHAT and CDR2 FQNNGV. The CDR3 totals 14 residues. The CDR3 DNA follows: TGTGCCAGCAGCCTCCCGGACAGGAACACTGAAGCTTTCTTT. This codes for CASSLPDRNTEAFF.

This clone was seen a single time. The chain links TRBV3-1 (or the pseudogene TRBV3-2) to TRBJ2-7, with D perhaps TRBD2 (5 bases). V lost 1 base and J 2 bases, leaving 12 bases between the germline ends. The CDR3 consists of 15 residues. Per germline, CDR1 LGHDT and CDR2 YNNKEL (reference sequence). The CDR3 region is CASSQVGRGTYEQYF. CDR3 in DNA: TGTGCCAGCAGCCAAGTAGGACGGGGAACCTACGAGCAGTACTTC.

The CDR3 protein is CASSTPGQGANYGYTF. The CDR3 nucleotides read TGTGCCAGCAGTACACCGGGACAGGGAGCTAACTATGGCTACACCTTC. The chain has TRBV28 and TRBJ1-2; 9 bases are shared with TRBD1. The V and J ends lost 5 bases and 0 bases, in that order; junction bases with no gene match: 7. Germline V gives CDR1 MDHEN, CDR2 SYDVKM. CDR3 length equals 16 residues.

This clone showed up just once. The chain uses TRBV6-5 and TRBJ2-7, with 10 bases identical to TRBD1. The germline V gene has CDR1 MNHEY and CDR2 SVGAGI. The length of the CDR3 is 14 residues. V was clipped by 4 bases and J by 2 bases; unmatched bases: 2. The CDR3 region is CASSWDRGTYEQYF. CDR3 in DNA: TGTGCCAGCAGTTGGGACAGGGGAACCTACGAGCAGTACTTC.

This sequence joins TRBV9 and TRBJ2-7; D is perhaps TRBD2 (5 bases). In germline, CDR1 is SGDLS, CDR2 YYNGEE. There are 15 residues in the CDR3. V was clipped by 0 bases and J by 2 bases, with 12 bases between them. This chain's CDR3 is CASSVAPGSAYEQYF. CDR3 coding DNA: TGTGCCAGCAGCGTAGCCCCGGGGAGTGCCTACGAGCAGTACTTC.

The chain joins TRBV20-1 to TRBJ2-1; D unclear. The CDR3 is made up of 10 amino acids. V gave up 3 bases and J gave up 10 bases, with 7 bases separating them. Germline V gene data show CDR1 as DFQATT and CDR2 as SNEGSKA (reference sequence). The CDR3 nucleotides read TGCAGTGCTAGCCCCATGGAGCAGTTCTTC. Encoded protein: CSASPMEQFF.